The T cell receptor beta chain under discussion was sequenced for a study of shared clonotypes between healthy human individuals. Study as a whole: Donors consisted of two women and a few men between 18 and 49. Study-level points and caveats: Genetic and exposure-history diversity was limited by the few donors.

The assay was immunoSEQ multiplex PCR, and TCRdb's table has in-frame clones only and misses some. This table holds a few hundred thousand clones, about 65% found once. Germline lookup yields CDR1 MGHRA and CDR2 YSYEKL. The CDR3 has 15 amino acids. The V and J ends lost 3 bases and 8 bases, in that order; junction bases with no gene match: 11. With regard to this clone: Its antigen remains unidentified.

From CD4+ cells came CD45RA+ naive and CD45RA-negative memory subsets. The V gene is TRBV4-1, the J gene TRBJ1-2, with 8 bases that match TRBD1. The TCR originated in a man under 40 in good health. Sequencing input: memory CD4+ T cells sorted from blood. The subset was: CD45RA-negative fraction. CDR3 sequence (DNA): TGCGCCAGCAGCCAGAGTAGTGGACAGGGCGGGGGCTACACCTTC. Translation gives CASSQSSGQGGGYTF.